This T cell receptor (beta chain) was documented in a study of T-cell memory formation after mild COVID-19. Turning to the study itself: TCR clusters showed largely donor specificity. Study-wide results and limits: Cross-reactive memory appears to have joined, as suggested by some responding clones showing up in pre-infection memory. CM and EM subsets held most contracting CD4+ clones; EMRA held CD8+ ones.

One entry per CDR3 protein results from TCRdb running MiXCR on the 5' RACE reads. The sample lists 100,000 to 130,000 distinct CDR3 sequences; 18% were seen once. Trimming at V came to 3 bases and at J to 4 bases, leaving 8 bases not matched to a gene. CDR3 length: 15 amino acids. Germline V CDR1 and CDR2: SGDLS, YYNGEE. Only a few counts were recorded for this clonotype. What it binds is unknown. This chain connects TRBV9 to TRBJ1-2; the match to TRBD1 covers 8 bases. The sequenced sample was PBMCs or a T cell subset sorted from them (not recorded which). The TCR sequence derives from a man younger than 30 who had mild COVID-19 (a few samples of this study predate the infection). Cell type and time point are not known. CDR3 nucleotide sequence: TGTGCCAGCAGCGCGGGACAGGCCAGTGCCTATGGCTACACCTTC. It is translated as CASSAGQASAYGYTF.